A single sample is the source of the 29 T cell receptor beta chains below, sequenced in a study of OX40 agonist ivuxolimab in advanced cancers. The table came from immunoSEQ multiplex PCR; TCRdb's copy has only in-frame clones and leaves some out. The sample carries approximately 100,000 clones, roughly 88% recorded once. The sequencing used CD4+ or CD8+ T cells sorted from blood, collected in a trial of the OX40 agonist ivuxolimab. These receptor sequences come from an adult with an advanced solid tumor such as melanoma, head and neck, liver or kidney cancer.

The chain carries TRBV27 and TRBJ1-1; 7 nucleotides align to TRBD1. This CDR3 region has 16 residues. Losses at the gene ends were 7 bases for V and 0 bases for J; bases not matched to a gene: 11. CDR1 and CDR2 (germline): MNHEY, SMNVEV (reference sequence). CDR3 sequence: CASTLERQGLNTEAFF. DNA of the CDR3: TGTGCCAGCACCCTCGAGAGACAGGGATTGAACACTGAAGCTTTCTTT.

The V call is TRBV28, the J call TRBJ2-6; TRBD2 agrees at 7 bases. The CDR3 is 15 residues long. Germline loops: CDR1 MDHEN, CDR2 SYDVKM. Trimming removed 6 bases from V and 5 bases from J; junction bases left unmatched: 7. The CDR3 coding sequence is TGTGCCAGCAGCCCGACTAGCATAAGGGCCAACGTCCTGACTTTC. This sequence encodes CASSPTSIRANVLTF.

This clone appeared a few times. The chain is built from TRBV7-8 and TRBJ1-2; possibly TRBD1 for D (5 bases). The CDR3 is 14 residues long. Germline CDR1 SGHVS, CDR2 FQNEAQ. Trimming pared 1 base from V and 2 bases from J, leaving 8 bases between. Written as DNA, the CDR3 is TGTGCCAGCAGCTTAGGGGCAGGGAACTATGGCTACACCTTC. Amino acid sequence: CASSLGAGNYGYTF.

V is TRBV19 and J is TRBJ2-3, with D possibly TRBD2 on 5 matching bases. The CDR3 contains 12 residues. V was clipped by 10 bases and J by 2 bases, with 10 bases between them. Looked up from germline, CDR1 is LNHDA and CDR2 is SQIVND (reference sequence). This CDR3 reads CATLGDTDTQYF. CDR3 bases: TGTGCCACATTGGGAGACACAGATACGCAGTATTTT.

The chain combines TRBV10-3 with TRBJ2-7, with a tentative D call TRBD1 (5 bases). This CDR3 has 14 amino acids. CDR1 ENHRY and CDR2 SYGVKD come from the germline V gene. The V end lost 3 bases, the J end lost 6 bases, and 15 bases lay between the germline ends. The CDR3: CAISDLDGQGEQYF. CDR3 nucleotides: TGTGCCATCAGTGATTTGGACGGCCAGGGCGAGCAGTACTTC.

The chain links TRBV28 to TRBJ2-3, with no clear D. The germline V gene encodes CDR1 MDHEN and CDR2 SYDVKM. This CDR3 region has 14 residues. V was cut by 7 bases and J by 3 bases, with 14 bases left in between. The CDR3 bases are TGTGCCAGCAAGAAAGGTAGTGGGACAGATACGCAGTATTTT. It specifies CASKKGSGTDTQYF.

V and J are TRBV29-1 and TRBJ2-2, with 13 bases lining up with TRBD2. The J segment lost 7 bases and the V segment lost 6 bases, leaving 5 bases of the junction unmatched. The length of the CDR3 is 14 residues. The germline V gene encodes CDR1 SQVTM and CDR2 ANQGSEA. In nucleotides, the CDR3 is TGCAGCGTGAGGACTAGCGGGAGTATCGGGGAGCTGTTTTTT. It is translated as CSVRTSGSIGELFF.

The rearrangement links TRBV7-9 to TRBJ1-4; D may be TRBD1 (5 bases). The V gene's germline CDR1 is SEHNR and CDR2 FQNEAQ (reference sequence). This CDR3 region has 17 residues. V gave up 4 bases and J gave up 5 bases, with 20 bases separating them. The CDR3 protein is CASSSLTTGPRNEKLFF. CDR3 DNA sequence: TGTGCCAGCAGCTCATTAACGACGGGACCGAGAAATGAAAAACTGTTTTTT.

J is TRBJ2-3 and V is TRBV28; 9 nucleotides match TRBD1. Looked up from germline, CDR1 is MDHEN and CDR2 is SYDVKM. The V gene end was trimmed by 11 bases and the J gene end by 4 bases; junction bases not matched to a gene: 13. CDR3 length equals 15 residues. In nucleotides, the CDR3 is TGTGCCGTGAAGGCCGGGGACAGGGCTTCAGATACGCAGTATTTT. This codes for CAVKAGDRASDTQYF. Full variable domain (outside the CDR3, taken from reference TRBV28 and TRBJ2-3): DVKVTQSSRYLVKRTGEKVFLECVQDMDHENMFWYRQDPGLGLRLIYFSYDVKMKEKGDIPEGYSVSREKKERFSLILESASTNQTSMYLCAVKAGDRASDTQYFGPGTRLTVL.

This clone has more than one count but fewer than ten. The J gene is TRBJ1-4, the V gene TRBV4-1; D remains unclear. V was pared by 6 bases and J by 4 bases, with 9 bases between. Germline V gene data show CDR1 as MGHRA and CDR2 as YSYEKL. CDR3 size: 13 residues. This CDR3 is CASRNAYNEKLFF. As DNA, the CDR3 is TGCGCCAGCAGGAACGCTTATAATGAAAAACTGTTTTTT.

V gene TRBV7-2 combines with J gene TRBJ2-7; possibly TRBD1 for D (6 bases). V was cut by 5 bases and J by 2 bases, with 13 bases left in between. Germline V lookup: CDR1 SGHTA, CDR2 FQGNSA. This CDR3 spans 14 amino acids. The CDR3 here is CASSPRQVTYEQYF. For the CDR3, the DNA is TGTGCCAGCAGCCCGAGACAGGTTACCTACGAGCAGTACTTC.

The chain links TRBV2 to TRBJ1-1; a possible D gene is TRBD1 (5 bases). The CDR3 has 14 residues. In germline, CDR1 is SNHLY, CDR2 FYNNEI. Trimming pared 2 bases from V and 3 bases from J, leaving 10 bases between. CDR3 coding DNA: TGTGCCAGCAGTGAATTTCGGACACACACTGAAGCTTTCTTT. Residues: CASSEFRTHTEAFF.

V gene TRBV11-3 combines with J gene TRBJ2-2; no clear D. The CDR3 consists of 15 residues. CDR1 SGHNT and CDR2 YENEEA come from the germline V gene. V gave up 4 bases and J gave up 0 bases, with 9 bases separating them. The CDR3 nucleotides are TGTGCCAGCAGCTCCCGGGTTTCGAACACCGGGGAGCTGTTTTTT. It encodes CASSSRVSNTGELFF.

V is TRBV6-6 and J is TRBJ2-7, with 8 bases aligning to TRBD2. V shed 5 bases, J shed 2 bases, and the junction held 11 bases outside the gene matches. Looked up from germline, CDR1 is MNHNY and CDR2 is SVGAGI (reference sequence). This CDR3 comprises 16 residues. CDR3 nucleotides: TGTGCCAGCAGTGACTTGAGCTTAGCGGGAACCTACGAGCAGTACTTC. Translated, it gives CASSDLSLAGTYEQYF.

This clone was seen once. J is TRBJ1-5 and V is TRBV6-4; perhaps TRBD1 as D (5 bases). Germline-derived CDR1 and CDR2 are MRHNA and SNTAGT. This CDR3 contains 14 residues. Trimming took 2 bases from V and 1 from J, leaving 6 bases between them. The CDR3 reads CASSDGGSNQPQHF. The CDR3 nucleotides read TGTGCCAGCAGTGACGGGGGGAGCAATCAGCCCCAGCATTTT.

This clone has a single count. CDR3 sequence reads: CASSQGYLYRAGGTNEQFF. The CDR3 DNA is TGCGCCAGCAGCCAAGGCTACCTTTACAGGGCTGGGGGTACCAATGAGCAGTTCTTC. The chain has TRBV4-1 and TRBJ2-1, with a possible D match to TRBD1 (6 bases). The V gene lost 1 base and the J gene lost 6 bases, with 25 bases spanning the gap. This CDR3 comprises 19 residues. The V gene's germline CDR1 is MGHRA and CDR2 YSYEKL.

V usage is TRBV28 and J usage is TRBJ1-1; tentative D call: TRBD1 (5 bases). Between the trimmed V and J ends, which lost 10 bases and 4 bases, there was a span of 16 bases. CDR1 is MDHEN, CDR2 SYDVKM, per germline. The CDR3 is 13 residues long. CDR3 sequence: CATEMGTGTEAFF. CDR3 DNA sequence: TGTGCCACCGAGATGGGGACGGGCACTGAAGCTTTCTTT.

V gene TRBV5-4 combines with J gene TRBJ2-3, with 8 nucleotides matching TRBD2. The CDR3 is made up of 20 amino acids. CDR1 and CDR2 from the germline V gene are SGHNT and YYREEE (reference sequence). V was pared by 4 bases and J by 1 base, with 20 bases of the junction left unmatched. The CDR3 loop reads CASSPWGAGGAPLGTDTQYF. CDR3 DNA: TGTGCCAGCAGCCCATGGGGCGCGGGAGGTGCTCCTTTGGGCACAGATACGCAGTATTTT.

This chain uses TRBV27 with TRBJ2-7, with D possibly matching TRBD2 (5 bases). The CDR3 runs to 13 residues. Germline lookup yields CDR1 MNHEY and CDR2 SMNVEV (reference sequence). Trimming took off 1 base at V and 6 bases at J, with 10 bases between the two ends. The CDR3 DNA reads TGTGCCAGCAGTTTATTGGGTGGGAGCGAGCAGTACTTC. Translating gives CASSLLGGSEQYF.

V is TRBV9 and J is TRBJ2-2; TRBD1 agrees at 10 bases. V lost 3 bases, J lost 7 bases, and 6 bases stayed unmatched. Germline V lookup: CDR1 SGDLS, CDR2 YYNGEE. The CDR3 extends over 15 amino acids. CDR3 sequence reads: CASSGDRGLGGELFF. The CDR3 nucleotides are TGTGCCAGCAGCGGAGACAGGGGGCTGGGCGGGGAGCTGTTTTTT.

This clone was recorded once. In DNA, the CDR3 is TGTGCCAGTAGTCGGGACCGGCTGAACTATGGCTACACCTTC. Residues: CASSRDRLNYGYTF. The gene calls are TRBV19 and TRBJ1-2; possible D gene TRBD1, 5 bases. Trimming took off 5 bases at V and 2 bases at J, with 12 bases between the two ends. Germline V gene data show CDR1 as LNHDA and CDR2 as SQIVND (reference sequence). This CDR3 is 14 amino acids long.

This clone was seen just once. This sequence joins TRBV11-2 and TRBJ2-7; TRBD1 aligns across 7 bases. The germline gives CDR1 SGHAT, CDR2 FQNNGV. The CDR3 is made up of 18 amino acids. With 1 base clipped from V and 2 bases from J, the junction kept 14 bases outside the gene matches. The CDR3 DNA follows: TGTGCCAGCAGCTTAGGTCCCTGGGACAGAGAACTCCCCTACGAGCAGTACTTC. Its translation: CASSLGPWDRELPYEQYF.

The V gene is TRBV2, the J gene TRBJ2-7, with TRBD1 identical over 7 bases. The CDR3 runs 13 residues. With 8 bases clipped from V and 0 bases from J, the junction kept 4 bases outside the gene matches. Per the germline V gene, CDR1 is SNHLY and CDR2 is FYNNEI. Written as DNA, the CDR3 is TGTGCCAGCGAGGGGACAGTCTCCTACGAGCAGTACTTC. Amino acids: CASEGTVSYEQYF.

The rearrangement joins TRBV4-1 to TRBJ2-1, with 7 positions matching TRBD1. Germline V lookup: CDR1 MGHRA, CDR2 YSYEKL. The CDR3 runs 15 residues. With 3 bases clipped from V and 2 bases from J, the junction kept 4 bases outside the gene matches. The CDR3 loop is CASSQVQGPYNEQFF. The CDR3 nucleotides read TGCGCCAGCAGCCAGGTACAGGGGCCCTACAATGAGCAGTTCTTC.

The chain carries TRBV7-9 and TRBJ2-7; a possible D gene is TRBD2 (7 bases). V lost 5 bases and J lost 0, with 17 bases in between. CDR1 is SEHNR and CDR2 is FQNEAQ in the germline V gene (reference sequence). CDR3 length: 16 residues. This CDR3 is CASSPRGGKSSYEQYF. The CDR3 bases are TGTGCCAGCAGCCCGAGGGGGGGGAAAAGCTCCTACGAGCAGTACTTC.

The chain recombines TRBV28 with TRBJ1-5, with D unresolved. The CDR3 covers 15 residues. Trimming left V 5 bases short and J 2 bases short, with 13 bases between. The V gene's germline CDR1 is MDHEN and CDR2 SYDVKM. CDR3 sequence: CASSRTQTGNQPQHF. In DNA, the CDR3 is TGTGCCAGCAGTCGGACGCAGACGGGCAATCAGCCCCAGCATTTT. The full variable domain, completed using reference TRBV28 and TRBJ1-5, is DVKVTQSSRYLVKRTGEKVFLECVQDMDHENMFWYRQDPGLGLRLIYFSYDVKMKEKGDIPEGYSVSREKKERFSLILESASTNQTSMYLCASSRTQTGNQPQHFGDGTRLSIL.

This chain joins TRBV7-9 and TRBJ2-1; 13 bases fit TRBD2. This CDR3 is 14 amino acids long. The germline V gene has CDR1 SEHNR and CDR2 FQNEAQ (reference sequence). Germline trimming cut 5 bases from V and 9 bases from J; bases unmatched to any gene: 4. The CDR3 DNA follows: TGTGCCAGCAGCCACGGGACTAGCGGGACTGAGCAGTTCTTC. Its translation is CASSHGTSGTEQFF. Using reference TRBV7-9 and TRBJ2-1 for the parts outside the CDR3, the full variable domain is DTGVSQNPRHKITKRGQNVTFRCDPISEHNRLYWYRQTLGQGPEFLTYFQNEAQLEKSRLLSDRFSAERPKGSFSTLEIQRTEQGDSAMYLCASSHGTSGTEQFFGPGTRLTVL.

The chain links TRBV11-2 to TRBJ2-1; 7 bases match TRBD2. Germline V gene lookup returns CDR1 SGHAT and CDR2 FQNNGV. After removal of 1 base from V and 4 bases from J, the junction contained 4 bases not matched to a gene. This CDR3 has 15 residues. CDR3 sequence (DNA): TGTGCCAGCAGCTTAGGGCTAGCGGTATACAATGAGCAGTTCTTC. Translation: CASSLGLAVYNEQFF. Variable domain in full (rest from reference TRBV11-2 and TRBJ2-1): EAGVAQSPRYKIIEKRQSVAFWCNPISGHATLYWYQQILGQGPKLLIQFQNNGVVDDSQLPKDRFSAERLKGVDSTLKIQPAKLEDSAVYLCASSLGLAVYNEQFFGPGTRLTVL.

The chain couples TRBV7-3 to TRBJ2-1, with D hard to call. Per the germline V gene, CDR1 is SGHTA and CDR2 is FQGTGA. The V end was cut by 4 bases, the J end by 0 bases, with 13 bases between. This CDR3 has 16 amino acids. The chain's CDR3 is CASSSGPPGSYNEQFF. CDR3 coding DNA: TGTGCCAGCAGCTCTGGGCCGCCCGGCTCCTACAATGAGCAGTTCTTC.